What follows is one T cell receptor (beta chain) and its context. Its antigen is undetermined. This record comes from a study of graft-versus-host responses after intestinal transplantation. On the study more broadly: Anti-thymocyte globulin served as induction for all recipients, who then took tacrolimus and steroids for 3 to 4 years. General study points: Those patients showing graft-donor T cell macrochimerism displayed high graft-versus-host to host-versus-graft clonal ratios in allografts. There were GvH clones found in recipient marrow, and some of them appeared first in ileum or blood.

Clones were read by immunoSEQ multiplex PCR, and TCRdb kept only the in-frame ones, dropping some. The sample lists tens of thousands of clones; about 90% were seen once. Unmatched junction bases numbered 9, after V lost 8 bases and J lost 2 bases. The CDR3 length is 15 residues. Germline V gene lookup returns CDR1 MNHEY and CDR2 SMNVEV (reference sequence). The receptor was isolated from a human patient who received an intestinal transplant, so some T cells may come from the graft donor. The sequencing here drew on PBMCs, taken 26 days after transplant. The V call is TRBV27, the J call TRBJ2-3; TRBD2 agrees at 8 bases. CDR3 bases: TGTGCCAGCGGGTTAGCGGGACCTTACACAGATACGCAGTATTTT. Translating gives CASGLAGPYTDTQYF.